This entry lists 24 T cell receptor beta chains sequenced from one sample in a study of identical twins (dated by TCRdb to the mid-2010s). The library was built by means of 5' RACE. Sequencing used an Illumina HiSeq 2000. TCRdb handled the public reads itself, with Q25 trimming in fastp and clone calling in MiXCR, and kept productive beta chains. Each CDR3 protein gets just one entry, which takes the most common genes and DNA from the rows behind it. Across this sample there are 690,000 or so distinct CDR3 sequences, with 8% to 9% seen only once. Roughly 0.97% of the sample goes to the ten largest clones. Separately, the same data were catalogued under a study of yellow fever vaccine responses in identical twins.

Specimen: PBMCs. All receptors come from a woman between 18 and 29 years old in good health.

The DNA for the CDR3 is TGTGCCAGCAGCGTCCGAGATAATGAAAAACTGTTTTTT. Amino acids: CASSVRDNEKLFF. The rearrangement links TRBV9 to TRBJ1-4; D gene ambiguous. Trimming took off 2 bases at V and 4 bases at J, with 6 bases between the two ends. Germline V lookup: CDR1 SGDLS, CDR2 YYNGEE. The CDR3 is 13 residues long. Supplemented by reference TRBV9 and TRBJ1-4, the full variable domain reads DSGVTQTPKHLITATGQRVTLRCSPRSGDLSVYWYQQSLDQGLQFLIQYYNGEERAKGNILERFSAQQFPDLHSELNLSSLELGDSALYFCASSVRDNEKLFFGSGTQLSVL.

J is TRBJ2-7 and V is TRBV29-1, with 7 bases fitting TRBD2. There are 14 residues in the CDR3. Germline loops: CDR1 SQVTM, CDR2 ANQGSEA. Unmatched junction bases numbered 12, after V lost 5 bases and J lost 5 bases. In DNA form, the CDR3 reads TGCAGCGTTTCCCGCCCCCTCCGGGGGGACGAGCAGTACTTC. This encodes CSVSRPLRGDEQYF.

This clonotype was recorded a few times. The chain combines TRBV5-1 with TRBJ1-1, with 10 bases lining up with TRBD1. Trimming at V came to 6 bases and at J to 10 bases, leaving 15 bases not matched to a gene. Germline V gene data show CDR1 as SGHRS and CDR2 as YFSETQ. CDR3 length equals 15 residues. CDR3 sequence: CASTPGTGQGRRAFF. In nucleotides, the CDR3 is TGCGCCAGCACACCCGGGACGGGACAGGGGAGACGAGCTTTCTTT.

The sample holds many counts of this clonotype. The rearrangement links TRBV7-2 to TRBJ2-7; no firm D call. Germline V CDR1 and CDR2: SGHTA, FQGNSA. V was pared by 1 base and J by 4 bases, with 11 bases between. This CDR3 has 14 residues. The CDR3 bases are TGTGCCAGCAGCTTAGTGATGGGTGGATACGAGCAGTACTTC. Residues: CASSLVMGGYEQYF. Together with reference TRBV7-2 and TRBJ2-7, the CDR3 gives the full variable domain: GAGVSQSPSNKVTEKGKDVELRCDPISGHTALYWYRQSLGQGLEFLIYFQGNSAPDKSGLPSDRFSAERTGGSVSTLTIQRTQQEDSAVYLCASSLVMGGYEQYFGPGTRLTVT.

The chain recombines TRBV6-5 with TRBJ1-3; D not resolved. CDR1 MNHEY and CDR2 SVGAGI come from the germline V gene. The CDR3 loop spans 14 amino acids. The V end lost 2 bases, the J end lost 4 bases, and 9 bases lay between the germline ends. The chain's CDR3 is CASSYGRLGNTIYF. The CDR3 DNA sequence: TGTGCCAGCAGTTACGGAAGACTCGGAAACACCATATATTTT.

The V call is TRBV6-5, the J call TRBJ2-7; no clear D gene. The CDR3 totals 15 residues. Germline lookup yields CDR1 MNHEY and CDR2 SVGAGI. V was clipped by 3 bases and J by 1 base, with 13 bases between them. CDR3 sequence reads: CASSYKHSPSYEQYF. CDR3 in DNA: TGTGCCAGCAGTTATAAGCACAGTCCATCCTACGAGCAGTACTTC.

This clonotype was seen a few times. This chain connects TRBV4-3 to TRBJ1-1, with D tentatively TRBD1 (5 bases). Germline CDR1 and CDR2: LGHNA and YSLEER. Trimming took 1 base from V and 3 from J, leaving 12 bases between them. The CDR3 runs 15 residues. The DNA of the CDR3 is TGCGCCAGCAGCCAAGGTCGTTTCAGGGACACTGAAGCTTTCTTT. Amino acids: CASSQGRFRDTEAFF.

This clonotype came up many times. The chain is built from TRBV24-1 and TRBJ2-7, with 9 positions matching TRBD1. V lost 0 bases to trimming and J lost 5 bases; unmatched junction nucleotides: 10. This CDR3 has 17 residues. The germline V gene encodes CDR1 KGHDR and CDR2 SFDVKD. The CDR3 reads CATSDLRKGTGFHEQYF. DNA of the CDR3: TGTGCCACCAGTGATTTGCGGAAGGGGACAGGGTTCCACGAGCAGTACTTC.

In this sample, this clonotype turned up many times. Here the CDR3 reads CASSQVGPRDNDEQFF. CDR3 nucleotides: TGTGCCAGCAGCCAAGTGGGACCGCGCGATAATGATGAGCAGTTCTTC. The V gene is TRBV7-9, the J gene TRBJ2-1; D may correspond to TRBD1 or TRBD2 (5 bases each). Trimming took 5 bases from V and 8 from J, leaving 22 bases between them. CDR3 length equals 16 residues. Germline values: CDR1 SEHNR, CDR2 FQNEAQ (reference sequence).

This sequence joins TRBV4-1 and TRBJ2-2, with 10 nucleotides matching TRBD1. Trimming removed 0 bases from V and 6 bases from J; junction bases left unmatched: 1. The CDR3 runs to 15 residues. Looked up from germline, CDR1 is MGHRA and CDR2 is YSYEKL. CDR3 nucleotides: TGCGCCAGCAGCCAAGAGGGGACAGGGGCCGGGGAGCTGTTTTTT. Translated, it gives CASSQEGTGAGELFF.

For the CDR3, the DNA is TGCGCCAGCAGCGAGGCGGACTACGAGCAGTACTTC. Translation gives CASSEADYEQYF. The chain couples TRBV4-1 to TRBJ2-7; no reliable D call. Germline V gene data show CDR1 as MGHRA and CDR2 as YSYEKL. The length of the CDR3 is 12 residues. V was shortened by 5 bases and J by 3 bases, with 8 bases between the two germline ends.

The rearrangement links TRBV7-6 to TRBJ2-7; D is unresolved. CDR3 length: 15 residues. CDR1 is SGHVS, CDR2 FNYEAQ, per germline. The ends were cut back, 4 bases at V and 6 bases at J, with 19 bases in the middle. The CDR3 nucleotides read TGTGCCAGCAGCTCTCTCGCGACCGGATTGGGCGAGCAGTACTTC. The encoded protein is CASSSLATGLGEQYF. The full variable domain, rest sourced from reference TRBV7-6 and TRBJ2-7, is GAGVSQSPRYKVTKRGQDVALRCDPISGHVSLYWYRQALGQGPEFLTYFNYEAQQDKSGLPNDRFSAERPEGSISTLTIQRTEQRDSAMYRCASSSLATGLGEQYFGPGTRLTVT.

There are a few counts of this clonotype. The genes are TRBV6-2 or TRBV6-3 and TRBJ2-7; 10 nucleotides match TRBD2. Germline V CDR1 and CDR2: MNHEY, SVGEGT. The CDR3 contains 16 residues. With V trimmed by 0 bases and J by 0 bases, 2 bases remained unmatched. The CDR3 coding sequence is TGTGCCAGCAGTTACTCGCTAGCGGGGGTCTCCTACGAGCAGTACTTC. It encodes CASSYSLAGVSYEQYF.

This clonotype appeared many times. The CDR3 DNA reads as TGCAGCGTTGAAGCCCTCGAGGGAGCTTTCTTT. Translation: CSVEALEGAFF. V and J are TRBV29-1 and TRBJ1-1; D remains unclear. This CDR3 contains 11 residues. V dropped 1 base and J dropped 10 bases, with 10 bases sitting between them. The germline V gene encodes CDR1 SQVTM and CDR2 ANQGSEA.

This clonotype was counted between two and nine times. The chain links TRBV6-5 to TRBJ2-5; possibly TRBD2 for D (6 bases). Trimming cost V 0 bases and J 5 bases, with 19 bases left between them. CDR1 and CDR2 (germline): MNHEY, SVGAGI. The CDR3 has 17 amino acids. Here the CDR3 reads CASSYSRAGLGGETQYF. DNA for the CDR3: TGTGCCAGCAGTTACTCGCGGGCAGGGCTAGGAGGGGAGACCCAGTACTTC.

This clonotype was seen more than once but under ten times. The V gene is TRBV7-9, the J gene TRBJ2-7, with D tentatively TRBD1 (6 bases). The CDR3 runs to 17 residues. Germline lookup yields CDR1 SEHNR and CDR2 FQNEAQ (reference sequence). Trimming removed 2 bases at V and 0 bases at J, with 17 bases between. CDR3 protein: CASSLLTRRQDSYEQYF. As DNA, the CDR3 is TGTGCCAGCAGCTTATTAACTCGCCGACAGGACTCCTACGAGCAGTACTTC.

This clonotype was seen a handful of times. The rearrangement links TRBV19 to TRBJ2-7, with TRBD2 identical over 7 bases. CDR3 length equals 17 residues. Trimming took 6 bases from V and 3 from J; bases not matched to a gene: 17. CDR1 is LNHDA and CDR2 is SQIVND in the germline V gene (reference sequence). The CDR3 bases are TGTGCCAGTAGGCAGGCGCCTAGCGGCCGCGGCAGCTACGAGCAGTACTTC. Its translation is CASRQAPSGRGSYEQYF.

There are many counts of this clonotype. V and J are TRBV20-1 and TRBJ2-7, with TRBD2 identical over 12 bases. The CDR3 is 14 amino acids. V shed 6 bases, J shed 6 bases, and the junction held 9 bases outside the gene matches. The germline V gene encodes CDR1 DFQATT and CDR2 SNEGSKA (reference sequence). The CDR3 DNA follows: TGCAGTGCCCTCAAGACTAGCGGGAGAGGCGAGCAGTACTTC. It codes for CSALKTSGRGEQYF.

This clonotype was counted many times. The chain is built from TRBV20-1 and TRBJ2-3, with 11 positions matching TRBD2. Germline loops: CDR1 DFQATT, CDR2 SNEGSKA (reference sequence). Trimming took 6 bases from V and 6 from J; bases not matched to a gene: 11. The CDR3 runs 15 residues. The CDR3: CSAPRATSGIDTQYF. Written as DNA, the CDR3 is TGCAGTGCCCCCCGAGCGACTAGCGGGATTGATACGCAGTATTTT.

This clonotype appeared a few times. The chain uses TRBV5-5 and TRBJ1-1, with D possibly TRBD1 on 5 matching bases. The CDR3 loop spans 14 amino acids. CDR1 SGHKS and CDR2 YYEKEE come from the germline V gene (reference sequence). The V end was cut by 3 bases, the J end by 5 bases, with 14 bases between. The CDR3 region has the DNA TGTGCCAGCAGCTCGTCGGGGGGAAAGACTGAAGCTTTCTTT. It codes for CASSSSGGKTEAFF.

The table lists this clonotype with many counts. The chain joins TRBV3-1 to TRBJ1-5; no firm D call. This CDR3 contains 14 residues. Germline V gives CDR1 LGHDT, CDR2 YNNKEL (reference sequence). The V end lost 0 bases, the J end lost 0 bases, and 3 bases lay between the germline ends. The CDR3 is CASSQDYSNQPQHF. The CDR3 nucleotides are TGTGCCAGCAGCCAAGATTATAGCAATCAGCCCCAGCATTTT. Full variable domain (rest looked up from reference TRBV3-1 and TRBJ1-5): DTAVSQTPKYLVTQMGNDKSIKCEQNLGHDTMYWYKQDSKKFLKIMFSYNNKELIINETVPNRFSPKSPDKAHLNLHINSLELGDSAVYFCASSQDYSNQPQHFGDGTRLSIL.

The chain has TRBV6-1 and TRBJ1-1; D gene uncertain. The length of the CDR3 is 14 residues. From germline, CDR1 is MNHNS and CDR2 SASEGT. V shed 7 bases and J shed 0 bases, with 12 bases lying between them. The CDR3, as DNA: TGTGCCAGCAAAATAGGCCAGATGAACACTGAAGCTTTCTTT. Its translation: CASKIGQMNTEAFF.

The chain's CDR3 is CSVGPPPVQETQYF. The DNA of the CDR3 is TGCAGCGTGGGGCCACCTCCGGTCCAAGAGACCCAGTACTTC. J is TRBJ2-5 and V is TRBV29-1, with D possibly TRBD1 on 5 matching bases. Trimming removed 6 bases at V and 1 base at J, with 15 bases between. Germline-derived CDR1 and CDR2 are SQVTM and ANQGSEA. This CDR3 spans 14 amino acids.

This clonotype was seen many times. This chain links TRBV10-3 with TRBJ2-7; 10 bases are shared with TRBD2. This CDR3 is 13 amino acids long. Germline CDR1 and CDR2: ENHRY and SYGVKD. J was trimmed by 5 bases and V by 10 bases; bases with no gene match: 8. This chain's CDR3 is CATLAGDLNEQYF. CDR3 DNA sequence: TGTGCCACCCTAGCGGGAGACCTCAACGAGCAGTACTTC.